These 23 T cell receptor beta chains were sequenced from one sample in a study of read filtering for tumor transcriptome and immune sequencing. This library used roughly 400 ng RNA and molecular barcoded adaptors spanning alpha/delta and beta/gamma chains. TCRdb reprocessed the reads via MiXCR and lists one record per CDR3 protein. The table has 45,000 to 55,000 distinct CDR3 sequences, approximately 12% seen once. Sample: a population of CD138-negative cells sorted from bone marrow. These receptor sequences come from a donor at least 40 years old with multiple myeloma.

This clonotype was recorded many times. The chain has TRBV15 and TRBJ2-3, with 10 bases identical to TRBD1. CDR3 length equals 18 residues. Germline V gives CDR1 LNHNV, CDR2 YYDKDF (reference sequence). After removal of 7 bases from V and 4 bases from J, the junction contained 17 bases not matched to a gene. The DNA of the CDR3 is TGTGCCACCACCACGGGGTCTCCGGGACAGGGGAGCGCAGATACGCAGTATTTT. It specifies CATTTGSPGQGSADTQYF.

This clonotype was counted at least ten times. The chain has TRBV2 and TRBJ2-3; 7 bases line up with TRBD2. The V gene's germline CDR1 is SNHLY and CDR2 FYNNEI. The junction had 7 bases not matched to a gene; V was cut back by 1 base and J by 6 bases. This CDR3 has 15 residues. The CDR3 protein is CASSEDGRPADTQYF. In DNA form, the CDR3 reads TGTGCCAGCAGTGAAGACGGGAGGCCCGCGGATACGCAGTATTTT.

This clonotype was seen ten or more times. V usage is TRBV7-9 and J usage is TRBJ1-1; unclear D gene. V lost 5 bases and J 2 bases, leaving 9 bases between the germline ends. The V gene's germline CDR1 is SEHNR and CDR2 FQNEAQ (reference sequence). CDR3 length: 13 amino acids. CDR3 in amino acids: CASSPEFNTEAFF. The DNA for the CDR3 is TGTGCCAGCAGCCCCGAGTTTAACACTGAAGCTTTCTTT.

This clonotype appeared many times. The J gene is TRBJ1-5, the V gene TRBV19; 10 bases agree with TRBD1. Germline CDR1 LNHDA, CDR2 SQIVND (reference sequence). The CDR3 covers 16 residues. Losses at the gene ends were 3 bases for V and 7 bases for J; bases not matched to a gene: 9. This CDR3 is CASSIIDRGRGQPQHF. CDR3 DNA sequence: TGTGCCAGTAGTATCATTGACAGGGGGCGAGGGCAGCCCCAGCATTTT.

This clonotype has at least ten counts. The rearrangement joins TRBV12-3 or TRBV12-4 to TRBJ2-4; 7 nucleotides agree with TRBD2. V shed 5 bases, J shed 2 bases, and the junction held 9 bases outside the gene matches. This CDR3 comprises 16 residues. CDR3 sequence reads: CASSPWGGAPKNIQYF. CDR3 nucleotide sequence: TGTGCCAGCAGTCCCTGGGGAGGGGCACCCAAAAACATTCAGTACTTC.

Of note for this clonotype: A much bigger clone sits one base away, suggesting this may be a read error. The chain joins TRBV30 to TRBJ2-3; a weak D match, TRBD2 (5 bases). The CDR3 runs 11 residues. Germline V gene lookup returns CDR1 GTSNPN and CDR2 SVGIG (reference sequence). CDR3 region: CAWSVRDTLYF. The CDR3, as DNA: TGTGCCTGGAGTGTCCGGGATACGCTGTATTTT. Full variable domain (remainder filled in from reference TRBV30 and TRBJ2-3): SQTIHQWPATLVQPVGSPLSLECTVEGTSNPNLYWYRQAAGRGLQLLFYSVGIGQISSEVPQNLSASRPQDRQFILSSKKLLLSDSGFYLCAWSVRDTLYFGPGTRLTVL.

At least ten counts were recorded for this clonotype. V is TRBV6-1 and J is TRBJ2-3; 8 bases align to TRBD2. The CDR3 consists of 19 residues. The V and J ends lost 1 base and 0 bases, in that order; junction bases with no gene match: 12. From germline, CDR1 is MNHNS and CDR2 SASEGT. The CDR3 protein is CASSEENGVAGPSTDTQYF. The DNA of the CDR3 is TGTGCCAGCAGTGAAGAAAACGGGGTAGCGGGACCTAGCACAGATACGCAGTATTTT.

This clonotype has just one count. One end of the junction does not line up with germline, which may come from a read error. V is TRBV19 and J is TRBJ2-7, with no clear D. From germline, CDR1 is LNHDA and CDR2 SQIVND (reference sequence). The CDR3 totals 15 residues. The CDR3 reads CDSSIRSVKGDEQYF. CDR3 nucleotide sequence: TGTGACAGTAGTATTAGGAGCGTGAAGGGCGACGAGCAGTACTTC.

This clonotype appeared many times. An end of the junction differs from the germline gene, which may be a read error. This sequence joins TRBV4-3 and TRBJ2-7; TRBD2 aligns across 13 bases. The CDR3 extends over 15 amino acids. Germline V gives CDR1 LGHNA, CDR2 YSLEER. This chain's CDR3 is CASTPGLAGNYEQHF. In DNA, the CDR3 is TGCGCCAGCACCCCGGGACTAGCGGGGAACTACGAGCAGCACTTC.

This clonotype was observed many times. The chain has TRBV2 and TRBJ2-7; D may be TRBD2 (6 bases). Trimming took off 5 bases at V and 7 bases at J, with 12 bases between the two ends. Germline CDR1 is SNHLY and CDR2 is FYNNEI. The CDR3 spans 12 residues. The CDR3 nucleotides are TGTGCCAGCAGTATAACTAGCCGTGAGCAGTACTTC. Amino acids: CASSITSREQYF. Using reference TRBV2 and TRBJ2-7 for the parts outside the CDR3, the full variable domain is EPEVTQTPSHQVTQMGQEVILRCVPISNHLYFYWYRQILGQKVEFLVSFYNNEISEKSEIFDDQFSVERPDGSNFTLKIRSTKLEDSAMYFCASSITSREQYFGPGTRLTVT.

This clonotype was recorded many times. The V and J genes are TRBV7-3 and TRBJ2-7, with 9 bases fitting TRBD1. Germline CDR1 and CDR2: SGHTA and FQGTGA. Trimming took 4 bases from V and 2 from J; bases not matched to a gene: 6. The CDR3 extends over 15 amino acids. The CDR3 nucleotides are TGTGCCAGCAGCTCCGCGGGACAGGGTCCCTACGAGCAGTACTTC. It translates to CASSSAGQGPYEQYF.

The table lists this clonotype with many counts. The chain couples TRBV11-2 to TRBJ1-4; D unclear. Germline V CDR1 and CDR2: SGHAT, FQNNGV. The V end lost 8 bases, the J end lost 0 bases, and 4 bases lay between the germline ends. The CDR3 loop spans 12 amino acids. The CDR3 here is CASRATNEKLFF. CDR3 DNA: TGTGCCAGCCGGGCAACTAATGAAAAACTGTTTTTT. Based on the CDR3 plus reference TRBV11-2 and TRBJ1-4, the full variable domain is EAGVAQSPRYKIIEKRQSVAFWCNPISGHATLYWYQQILGQGPKLLIQFQNNGVVDDSQLPKDRFSAERLKGVDSTLKIQPAKLEDSAVYLCASRATNEKLFFGSGTQLSVL.

This clonotype was found many times. This sequence joins TRBV27 and TRBJ2-2; tentative D call: TRBD2 (5 bases). V was clipped by 2 bases and J by 9 bases, with 13 bases between them. This CDR3 contains 14 residues. Germline V gives CDR1 MNHEY, CDR2 SMNVEV (reference sequence). CDR3 region: CASSLLGVGRELFF. In DNA form, the CDR3 reads TGTGCCAGCAGTTTACTGGGAGTTGGCCGGGAGCTGTTTTTT.

This clonotype was picked up many times. The rearrangement links TRBV20-1 to TRBJ2-1, with a tentative D call TRBD2 (6 bases). The germline V gene encodes CDR1 DFQATT and CDR2 SNEGSKA (reference sequence). The length of the CDR3 is 15 residues. CDR3 region: CSVLRPGVGYNEQFF. CDR3 DNA sequence: TGCAGCGTTCTCCGGCCGGGAGTGGGTTACAATGAGCAGTTCTTC.

This clonotype appeared many times. The rearrangement uses TRBV24-1 and TRBJ2-1; TRBD2 might be the D (5 bases). The CDR3 spans 15 residues. Per germline, CDR1 KGHDR and CDR2 SFDVKD. Trimming took off 4 bases at V and 7 bases at J, with 16 bases between the two ends. In DNA, the CDR3 is TGTGCCACCAGTGAGACTACCGGGCCCTGGAATGAGCAGTTCTTC. This codes for CATSETTGPWNEQFF.

This clonotype occurred a few times. The CDR3 spells CASSSGQNQPQHF. CDR3 nucleotide sequence: TGTGCCAGCTCATCGGGACAGAACCAGCCCCAGCATTTT. The rearrangement joins TRBV18 to TRBJ1-5, with 7 bases lining up with TRBD1. The CDR3 contains 13 residues. Germline CDR1 is KGHSH and CDR2 is LQKENI. V shed 5 bases, J shed 7 bases, and the junction held 5 bases outside the gene matches.

This clonotype was seen at least ten times. This chain uses TRBV11-2 with TRBJ2-7, with 7 bases that match TRBD1. The trim removed 2 bases at V and 0 bases at J, leaving 10 bases unmatched. CDR3 length: 17 amino acids. Looked up from germline, CDR1 is SGHAT and CDR2 is FQNNGV. The CDR3 is CASSLFQGDSISYEQYF. CDR3 bases: TGTGCCAGCAGCTTATTTCAGGGGGACAGCATCTCCTACGAGCAGTACTTC. Full variable domain (outside the CDR3, taken from reference TRBV11-2 and TRBJ2-7): EAGVAQSPRYKIIEKRQSVAFWCNPISGHATLYWYQQILGQGPKLLIQFQNNGVVDDSQLPKDRFSAERLKGVDSTLKIQPAKLEDSAVYLCASSLFQGDSISYEQYFGPGTRLTVT.

Ten or more counts support this clonotype. This chain uses TRBV11-2 with TRBJ2-3; perhaps D is TRBD1 or TRBD2 (6 bases each). The CDR3 has 12 amino acids. V was trimmed by 5 bases and J by 10 bases, leaving 13 bases between them. The V gene's germline CDR1 is SGHAT and CDR2 FQNNGV. The CDR3 nucleotides are TGTGCCAGCAGCACAGTAGGGGGGTCGCAGTATTTT. Translated: CASSTVGGSQYF. The full variable domain, in which reference TRBV11-2 and TRBJ2-3 provide the parts outside the CDR3, is EAGVAQSPRYKIIEKRQSVAFWCNPISGHATLYWYQQILGQGPKLLIQFQNNGVVDDSQLPKDRFSAERLKGVDSTLKIQPAKLEDSAVYLCASSTVGGSQYFGPGTRLTVL.

This clonotype was counted many times. The chain recombines TRBV24-1 with TRBJ2-6, with D tentatively TRBD1 or TRBD2 (6 bases each). The germline V and J ends were trimmed by 3 bases and 2 bases, with 10 bases remaining between them. The CDR3 consists of 16 residues. CDR1 is KGHDR, CDR2 SFDVKD, per germline. The CDR3 nucleotides are TGTGCCACCAGTGATGAAGGGGGGACTGGGGCCAACGTCCTGACTTTC. Protein: CATSDEGGTGANVLTF.

This clonotype has a count of ten or more. V usage is TRBV10-3 and J usage is TRBJ2-2; D is ambiguous. The CDR3 runs to 16 residues. CDR1 ENHRY and CDR2 SYGVKD come from the germline V gene. Trimming took 0 bases from V and 2 from J, leaving 10 bases between them. CDR3 residues: CAISESIARNTGELFF. The CDR3 bases are TGTGCCATCAGTGAGTCGATCGCAAGAAACACCGGGGAGCTGTTTTTT.

There are a few counts of this clonotype. The chain is built from TRBV5-1 and TRBJ2-2, with TRBD2 matching over 9 bases. Unmatched junction bases numbered 4, after V lost 1 base and J lost 6 bases. CDR3 length: 15 residues. Germline-derived CDR1 and CDR2 are SGHRS and YFSETQ. This CDR3 reads CASSLPQREAGELFF. DNA of the CDR3: TGCGCCAGCAGCTTGCCACAGCGGGAGGCCGGGGAGCTGTTTTTT.

At least ten counts were recorded for this clonotype. This rearrangement joins TRBV24-1 to TRBJ2-1; D is tentatively TRBD1 or TRBD2 (5 bases each). The V gene lost 3 bases and the J gene lost 3 bases, with 14 bases spanning the gap. The V gene's germline CDR1 is KGHDR and CDR2 SFDVKD. CDR3 length equals 16 residues. The CDR3 DNA follows: TGTGCCACCAGTGATAGGACCGGGACCAACTACAATGAGCAGTTCTTC. Translation: CATSDRTGTNYNEQFF.

Concerning this clonotype itself: One end of the junction does not line up with germline, which may come from a read error. The gene calls are TRBV28 and TRBJ1-5; 7 bases align to TRBD1. The CDR3 loop spans 17 amino acids. The germline V gene has CDR1 MDHEN and CDR2 SYDVKM. The CDR3 DNA is TGTGCCAGCAGTTCCGACGGGACAGCTCTTAGCAATCAGCTCCAGCATTTT. Translation gives CASSSDGTALSNQLQHF.